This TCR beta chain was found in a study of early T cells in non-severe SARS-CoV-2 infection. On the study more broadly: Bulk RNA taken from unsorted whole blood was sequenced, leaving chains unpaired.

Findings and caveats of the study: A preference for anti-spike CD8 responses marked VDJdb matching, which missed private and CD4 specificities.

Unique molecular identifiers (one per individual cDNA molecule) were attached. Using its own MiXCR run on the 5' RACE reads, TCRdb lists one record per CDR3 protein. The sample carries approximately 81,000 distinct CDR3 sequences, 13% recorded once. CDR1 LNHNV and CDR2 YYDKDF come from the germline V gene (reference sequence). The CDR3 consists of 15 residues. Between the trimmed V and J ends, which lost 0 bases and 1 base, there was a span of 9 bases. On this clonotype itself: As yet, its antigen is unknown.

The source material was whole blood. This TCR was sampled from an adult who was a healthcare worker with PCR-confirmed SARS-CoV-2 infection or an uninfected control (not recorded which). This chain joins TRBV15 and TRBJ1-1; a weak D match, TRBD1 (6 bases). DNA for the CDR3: TGTGCCACCAGCAGAGATCGGGGGCGGAACACTGAAGCTTTCTTT. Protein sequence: CATSRDRGRNTEAFF.